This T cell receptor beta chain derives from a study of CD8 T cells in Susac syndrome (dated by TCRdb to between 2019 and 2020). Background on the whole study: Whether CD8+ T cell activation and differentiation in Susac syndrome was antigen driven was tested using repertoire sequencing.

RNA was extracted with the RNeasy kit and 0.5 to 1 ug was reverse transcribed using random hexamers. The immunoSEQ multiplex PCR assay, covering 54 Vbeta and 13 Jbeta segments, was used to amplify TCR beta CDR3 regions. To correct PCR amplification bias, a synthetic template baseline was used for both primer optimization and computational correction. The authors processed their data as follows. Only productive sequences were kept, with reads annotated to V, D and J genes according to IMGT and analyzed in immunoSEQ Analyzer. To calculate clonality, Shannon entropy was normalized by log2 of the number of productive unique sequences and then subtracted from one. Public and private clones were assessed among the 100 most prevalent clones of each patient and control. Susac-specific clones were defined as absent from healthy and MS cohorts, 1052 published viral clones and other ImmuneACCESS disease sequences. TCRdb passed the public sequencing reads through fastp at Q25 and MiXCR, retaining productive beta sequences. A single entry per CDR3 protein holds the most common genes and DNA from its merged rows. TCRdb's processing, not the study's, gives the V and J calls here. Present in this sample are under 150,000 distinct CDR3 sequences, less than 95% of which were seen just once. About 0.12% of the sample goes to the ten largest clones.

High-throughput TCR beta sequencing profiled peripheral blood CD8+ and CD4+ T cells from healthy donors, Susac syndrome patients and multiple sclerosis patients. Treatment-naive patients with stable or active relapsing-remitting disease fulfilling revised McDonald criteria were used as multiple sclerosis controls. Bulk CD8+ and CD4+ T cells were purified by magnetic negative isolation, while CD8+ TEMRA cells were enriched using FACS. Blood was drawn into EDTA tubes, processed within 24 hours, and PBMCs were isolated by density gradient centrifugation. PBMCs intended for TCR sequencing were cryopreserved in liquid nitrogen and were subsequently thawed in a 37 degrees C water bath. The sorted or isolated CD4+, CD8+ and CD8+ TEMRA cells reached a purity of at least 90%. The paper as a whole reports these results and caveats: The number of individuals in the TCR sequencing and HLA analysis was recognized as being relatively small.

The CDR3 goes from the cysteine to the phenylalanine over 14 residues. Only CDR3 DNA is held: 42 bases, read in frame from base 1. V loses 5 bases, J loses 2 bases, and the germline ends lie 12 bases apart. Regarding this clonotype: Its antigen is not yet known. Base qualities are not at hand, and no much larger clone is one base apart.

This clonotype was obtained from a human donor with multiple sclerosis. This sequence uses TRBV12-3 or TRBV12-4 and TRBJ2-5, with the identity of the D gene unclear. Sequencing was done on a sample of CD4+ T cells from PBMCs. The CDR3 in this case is CASSPLSRQETQYF. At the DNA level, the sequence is TGTGCCAGCAGTCCCCTATCTCGACAAGAGACCCAGTACTTC.